Listed below are T cell receptor beta chains from one sample, sequenced in a study of T cells after somatic rescue of genetic block. Produced via immunoSEQ multiplex PCR; TCRdb's table is partial and in-frame only. In the table there are about 110,000 clones, around nine tenths of which are singletons. Material for sequencing was peripheral blood mononuclear cells (PBMCs). The receptor source for this set is a woman aged 18-29 years. Both conserved end residues are part of each CDR3. A D gene is named only where the DNA matches it firmly. Part of the rows lack a size; the others show once, few, many or a class for expanded clones.

size	V	J	D	DNA	CDR3
-	TRBV6-1	TRBJ1-3	-	TGTGCCAGCAGAAGGGGAGGTGGAAACACCATATATTTT	CASRRGGGNTIYF
-	TRBV5-4	TRBJ2-7	-	TGTGCCAGCAGCGCCGACAGCTACGAGCAGTACTTC	CASSADSYEQYF
-	TRBV6-1	TRBJ1-5	-	TGTGCCAGCAGTGAAGTGAGGGGTCAGCCCCAGCATTTT	CASSEVRGQPQHF
-	TRBV21-1	TRBJ2-2	-	TGTGCCAGCAGCAAACTTTTCCGAGGGGGGTGCACCGGGGAGCTGTTTTTT	CASSKLFRGGCTGELFF
-	TRBV6-6	TRBJ1-1	TRBD1	TGTGCCAGCAGACTTCCGGGACAGGGAAAGACTGAAGCTTTCTTT	CASRLPGQGKTEAFF
-	TRBV6-5	TRBJ1-1	-	TGTGCCAGCAGTTATACTCCGGGGCCTGCTTTCTTT	CASSYTPGPAFF
once	TRBV29-1	TRBJ1-2	TRBD1	TGCAGCGTTGTTGAGACTACCGGGACAGTCCCTTTTGGTGGCTACACCTTC	CSVVETTGTVPFGGYTF
-	TRBV13	TRBJ1-3	-	TGTGCCAGCAGCTTAGGGGAGGCTGGAAACACCATATATTTT	CASSLGEAGNTIYF
-	TRBV10-3	TRBJ2-7	-	TGTGCCATCAGCAATCAGGGAGACGAGCAGTACTTC	CAISNQGDEQYF
-	TRBV28	TRBJ2-2	TRBD1	TGTGCCAGCAGGGACAGGGTCCGAATCAACACCGGGGAGCTGTTTTTT	CASRDRVRINTGELFF